One sample yielded the 21 T cell receptor beta chains listed below, sequenced in a study of T-cell memory formation after mild COVID-19. TCRdb re-derived calls from the 5' RACE reads in MiXCR, one entry per CDR3 protein. The repertoire consists of more than 450,000 distinct CDR3 sequences, with roughly 18% occurring once and the leading ten covering about 12%. Sequencing was done on a sample of PBMCs or a T cell subset sorted from them (not recorded which). Receptors originate from an adult woman who had mild COVID-19 (a few samples of this study predate the infection). Cell type and time point are not known.

Only a few counts were recorded for this clonotype. One junction end does not reproduce the germline sequence, and a read error may be involved. This chain connects TRBV12-3 or TRBV12-4 to TRBJ1-2; D is perhaps TRBD1 (6 bases). This CDR3 is built from 11 residues. For the CDR3, the DNA is TGTGCCAGCAGTCCTGGGGGGCCGCCCGTCTTC. Translation gives CASSPGGPPVF.

The chain is built from TRBV19 and TRBJ1-5; D is undetermined. V was clipped by 8 bases and J by 1 base, with 15 bases between them. This CDR3 comprises 15 residues. Germline V gene sequence: CDR1 LNHDA, CDR2 SQIVND (reference sequence). The CDR3 loop reads CASGIVHASNQPQHF. The CDR3 bases are TGTGCCAGTGGGATTGTGCATGCGAGCAATCAGCCCCAGCATTTT.

This clonotype was seen a few times. The chain combines TRBV29-1 with TRBJ2-1, with 11 bases lining up with TRBD1. CDR1 SQVTM and CDR2 ANQGSEA come from the germline V gene. This CDR3 is built from 15 residues. The V gene end was trimmed by 8 bases and the J gene end by 4 bases; junction bases not matched to a gene: 10. The chain's CDR3 is CSTGGGTGGYNEQFF. As DNA, the CDR3 is TGCAGCACCGGGGGCGGGACAGGGGGGTACAATGAGCAGTTCTTC.

This sequence joins TRBV7-9 and TRBJ2-1, with D maybe TRBD1 (5 bases). CDR1 is SEHNR, CDR2 FQNEAQ, per germline (reference sequence). Trimming pared 10 bases from V and 10 bases from J, leaving 14 bases between. This CDR3 comprises 11 residues. DNA for the CDR3: TGTGCCACCCCTCTGTGGGGCGAGCAGTTCTTC. Translation gives CATPLWGEQFF.

This clonotype showed up just a few times. The CDR3 DNA is TGTGCCAGCTCACCACCACGGCCGTTGAACACTGAAGCTTTCTTT. Amino acids: CASSPPRPLNTEAFF. The V call is TRBV18, the J call TRBJ1-1; D is uncertain. The germline CDR1 and CDR2 sequences are KGHSH and LQKENI. The V gene lost 0 bases and the J gene lost 0 bases, with 8 bases spanning the gap. This CDR3 contains 15 residues.

The V and J genes are TRBV5-1 and TRBJ2-1; 13 nucleotides agree with TRBD2. Germline V gives CDR1 SGHRS, CDR2 YFSETQ. The CDR3 runs 21 residues. V was pared by 3 bases and J by 1 base, with 16 bases of the junction left unmatched. This CDR3 is CASSWGWRTSGGAGSYNEQFF. CDR3 nucleotide sequence: TGCGCCAGCAGCTGGGGATGGAGAACTAGCGGGGGGGCTGGGTCCTACAATGAGCAGTTCTTC.

By sample share, this clonotype is medium-sized. The CDR3 loop reads CASSTGQGANVLTF. The CDR3 bases are TGTGCCAGTAGTACCGGACAGGGGGCCAACGTCCTGACTTTC. This chain connects TRBV19 to TRBJ2-6; TRBD1 is a possible D gene (6 bases). Trimming took off 4 bases at V and 4 bases at J, with 8 bases between the two ends. Per germline, CDR1 LNHDA and CDR2 SQIVND (reference sequence). The CDR3 runs 14 residues.

A few counts support this clonotype. The chain employs TRBV12-3 or TRBV12-4 and TRBJ2-3; perhaps TRBD2 as D (6 bases). The CDR3 spans 13 residues. With 6 bases removed from V and 6 bases from J, the gap between germline ends came to 13 bases. CDR3 amino acids: CASSLASVDTQYF. The CDR3 bases are TGTGCCAGCAGCCTAGCTAGCGTCGATACGCAGTATTTT.

Remarks on this clonotype: Since no conserved phenylalanine or tryptophan closes the CDR3, a read error is the likely cause. The rearrangement links TRBV20-1 to TRBJ2-5; D uncertain. The CDR3 is 11 amino acids. Between the trimmed V and J ends, which lost 0 bases and 4 bases, there was a span of 3 bases. CDR1 and CDR2 from the germline V gene are DFQATT and SNEGSKA (reference sequence). The CDR3 reads CSAREGETQYL. The CDR3 nucleotides read TGCAGTGCTAGAGAAGGAGAGACCCAGTACTTA.

The sample holds a few counts of this clonotype. A junction end diverges from the germline sequence, so it may reflect a read error. V gene TRBV20-1 combines with J gene TRBJ2-3, with 10 bases matching TRBD2. The CDR3 spans 16 residues. The V gene's germline CDR1 is DFQATT and CDR2 SNEGSKA (reference sequence). DNA of the CDR3: TGCAGTGCTAGAGATAGTCAGCGGGGGGGCACCGATACGCAGTATTTT. Encoded protein: CSARDSQRGGTDTQYF.

The gene calls are TRBV7-8 and TRBJ2-7; 7 positions match TRBD2. The CDR3 sequence is 16 residues long. The trim removed 0 bases at V and 3 bases at J, leaving 8 bases unmatched. Germline V gene sequence: CDR1 SGHVS, CDR2 FQNEAQ. In nucleotides, the CDR3 is TGTGCCAGCAGCTTAGCGGGTAGCGGGCTGATCTACGAGCAGTACTTC. Its protein is CASSLAGSGLIYEQYF. Full variable domain (missing parts from reference TRBV7-8 and TRBJ2-7): GAGVSQSPRYKVAKRGQDVALRCDPISGHVSLFWYQQALGQGPEFLTYFQNEAQLDKSGLPSDRFFAERPEGSVSTLKIQRTQQEDSAVYLCASSLAGSGLIYEQYFGPGTRLTVT.

The chain has TRBV6-1 and TRBJ2-2; 8 positions match TRBD1. The V segment lost 7 bases and the J segment 5 bases; nucleotides outside the gene matches: 9. The CDR3 is made up of 15 amino acids. Germline CDR1 is MNHNS and CDR2 is SASEGT. The CDR3, as DNA: TGTGCCAGCACCCTGGGGCAGGGGGCTACCGGGGAGCTGTTTTTT. Encoded protein: CASTLGQGATGELFF.

In its sample, this clonotype was seen a few times. The V gene is TRBV3-1, the J gene TRBJ2-5; D not certain. Germline V lookup: CDR1 LGHDT, CDR2 YNNKEL (reference sequence). The CDR3 extends over 14 amino acids. V lost 4 bases and J 5 bases, leaving 14 bases between the germline ends. The DNA of the CDR3 is TGTGCCAGCAGCCTTGGTGATCTTGAGGAGACCCAGTACTTC. Translation: CASSLGDLEETQYF.

As regards this clonotype: This may be a read error, as it is one base from a much larger clone. The chain uses TRBV24-1 and TRBJ2-7; D ambiguous. The CDR3 covers 13 residues. Germline CDR1 and CDR2: KGHDR and SFDVKD. V gave up 6 bases and J gave up 6 bases, with 14 bases separating them. CDR3 sequence: CATSHPGYGEQYF. DNA of the CDR3: TGTGCCACCAGTCACCCCGGGTATGGCGAGCAGTACTTC.

This clonotype was recorded once. The chain carries TRBV20-1 and TRBJ1-5, with 9 bases that match TRBD1. The CDR3 loop spans 14 amino acids. CDR1 is DFQATT and CDR2 is SNEGSKA in the germline V gene (reference sequence). The trim removed 1 base at V and 2 bases at J, leaving 0 bases unmatched. The CDR3 DNA reads as TGCAGTGCTAGAGGGACAGGGGGCAATCAGCCCCAGCATTTT. This codes for CSARGTGGNQPQHF.

The sample holds a few counts of this clonotype. The V call is TRBV19, the J call TRBJ2-5; 7 nucleotides align to TRBD2. J lost 5 bases, V lost 3 bases, and 15 bases had no gene match. Germline lookup yields CDR1 LNHDA and CDR2 SQIVND (reference sequence). This CDR3 is built from 17 residues. CDR3 sequence: CASSIGGKFGSRETQYF. In DNA form, the CDR3 reads TGTGCCAGTAGTATCGGGGGGAAGTTTGGGTCTCGGGAGACCCAGTACTTC. Filled out from reference TRBV19 and TRBJ2-5, the complete variable domain reads DGGITQSPKYLFRKEGQNVTLSCEQNLNHDAMYWYRQDPGQGLRLIYYSQIVNDFQKGDIAEGYSVSREKKESFPLTVTSAQKNPTAFYLCASSIGGKFGSRETQYFGPGTRLLVL.

This clonotype was recorded a few times. V is TRBV13 and J is TRBJ1-2; D gene unclear. V lost 3 bases, J lost 3 bases, and 17 bases lay in between. The length of the CDR3 is 16 residues. CDR1 is PRHDT and CDR2 is FYEKMQ in the germline V gene (reference sequence). For the CDR3, the DNA is TGTGCCAGCAGCTTCCGAACCACCGATGGGTACTATGGCTACACCTTC. Amino acid sequence: CASSFRTTDGYYGYTF.

The chain employs TRBV25-1 and TRBJ1-5, with 7 bases lining up with TRBD1. J was trimmed by 2 bases and V by 2 bases; bases with no gene match: 3. There are 15 residues in the CDR3. CDR1 is MGHDK, CDR2 SYGVNS, per germline. CDR3 in DNA: TGTGCCAGCAGTGAACACGGACAGGGCAATCAGCCCCAGCATTTT. It codes for CASSEHGQGNQPQHF.

The V call is TRBV12-3 or TRBV12-4, the J call TRBJ2-7; no clear D. Trimming left V 3 bases short and J 7 bases short, with 16 bases between. The CDR3 has 14 residues. The CDR3 sequence: CASSFNGRSREQYF. Written as DNA, the CDR3 is TGTGCCAGCAGTTTTAACGGCAGATCAAGGGAGCAGTACTTC.

The chain combines TRBV20-1 with TRBJ2-5, with TRBD2 matching 10 bases. The J segment lost 1 base and the V segment lost 4 bases, leaving 6 bases of the junction unmatched. Germline V gene data show CDR1 as DFQATT and CDR2 as SNEGSKA (reference sequence). The CDR3 totals 15 residues. The CDR3 sequence is CSATGLAAVQETQYF. CDR3 in DNA: TGCAGTGCTACTGGACTAGCGGCCGTCCAAGAGACCCAGTACTTC.

There are a few counts of this clonotype. The chain carries TRBV6-5 and TRBJ1-2, with 7 bases fitting TRBD1. CDR3 length: 16 amino acids. Germline lookup yields CDR1 MNHEY and CDR2 SVGAGI. The V segment lost 0 bases and the J segment 4 bases; nucleotides outside the gene matches: 8. The CDR3: CASSYSGRGLGYGYTF. The CDR3 DNA reads TGTGCCAGCAGTTACTCCGGGAGGGGGCTCGGCTATGGCTACACCTTC.